This T cell receptor beta chain was observed in a study of graft-versus-host responses after intestinal transplantation. Produced via immunoSEQ multiplex PCR; TCRdb's table is partial and in-frame only. Of some 100,000 clones listed, roughly 87% are singletons. Notes on this clone: Its antigen is unidentified.

Germline V gene lookup returns CDR1 MNHNS and CDR2 SASEGT. Trimming stripped 6 bases from V and 4 bases from J, with 15 bases between. The CDR3 sequence is 14 residues long. The clonotype was recovered from a human donor who was the organ donor for an intestinal transplant. V usage is TRBV6-1 and J usage is TRBJ1-1; maybe TRBD1 (6 bases). Sequenced here: unstimulated CD4+ T cells sorted from spleen or lymph node cells, sampled before transplant. The CDR3 here is CASSGDRGSTEAFF. For the CDR3, the DNA is TGTGCCAGCAGCGGGGATAGGGGGAGCACTGAAGCTTTCTTT.